The present T cell receptor (beta chain) was sequenced within a study of blood T cell repertoires in COVID-19 (dated by TCRdb to the early 2020s). Looking at the study overall: Collaborator samples came from the United States, Italy and Spain and covered acute and convalescent phases of COVID-19. Where available, HLA class I and class II types were taken from metadata supplied by the sample provider and were not determined by assay-based typing. Samples were obtained from the ongoing ImmuneRACE study (first 160 participants) and from 950 to 1,500 subjects provided by 6 global collaborators. The sample metadata nearly always contained a de-identified subject ID, COVID-19 status, age in years and sex. The repertoires were made available in a free public database intended to serve as a resource for research on the immune response to SARS-CoV-2. Subjects who had been exposed to COVID-19, were actively infected with it, or had recovered from it provided the deeply sampled blood TCRbeta repertoires that made up the dataset. The material from the prospective study consisted of cDNA or gDNA derived from T cells, B-cell-depleted T cells, or PBMCs. Summary of the overall study and its limitations: Clinical and demographic metadata were provided uncurated, with the amount varying by source and participant.

About this clone: It lacks a known antigen. The record has no base qualities; no much larger clone is one base away.

TCRbeta CDR3 regions were amplified from genomic DNA by means of the immunoSEQ Assay, a bias-controlled multiplex PCR. Processing in the source paper ran as follows. The number of nucleated cells in each sample was estimated by amplification of reference gene primers within the assay. To quantify the absolute abundance of each unique TCRbeta CDR3 rearrangement, sequence reads were collapsed and filtered. For each sample, productive Simpson clonality was calculated as the square root of Simpson's diversity index over productive rearrangements. TCRdb mirrors the immuneACCESS table, restricted to in-frame sequences. Some clones are absent from its copies; in checked studies, under half trace to an unresolved V gene, and the reason for the others is unknown. V and J calls and clone size follow that table, whereas D and trimming were derived from the DNA. The sample records around 91,000 clones, under 85% of which are singletons. The ten largest clones capture around an eighth of the sample.

V is pruned by 6 bases and J by 5 bases, leaving 20 bases of the junction without a gene match. The CDR3 runs 19 residues from the cysteine to the phenylalanine. This entry keeps only the CDR3 DNA: 57 bases, framed from base 1. Reading the germline V gene gives CDR1 MNHEY and CDR2 SVGEGT. Each collaborating institution followed its own protocols to collect whole blood in K2EDTA tubes. For TCRbeta analysis, collaborators shipped samples in one of three forms: frozen whole blood, isolated PBMCs, or DNA extracted from either of those sample types. The sequence derives from a human donor in a cohort sampled during active COVID-19. Input material: peripheral blood. The chain links TRBV6-2 or TRBV6-3 with TRBJ1-5, with 9 bases aligning to TRBD1. The DNA sequence is given as TGTGCCAGCAGCCAGCCGGGGACAGGGTCTTTCCTAGGGGATCAGCCCCAGCATTTT. Translated, it gives CASSQPGTGSFLGDQPQHF.